The 25 T cell receptor beta chains listed next were all sequenced from one sample in a study of shared clonotypes between healthy human individuals. The protocol was immunoSEQ multiplex PCR, while the TCRdb copy is restricted to in-frame clones and leaves out a portion. The sample lists roughly 2.6 million clones; around 94% were seen once. Material for sequencing was naive CD4+ T cells sorted from blood. Subset defined: CD45RA+ positively selected. Receptors originate from a man in his late teens or twenties in good health.

V usage is TRBV28 and J usage is TRBJ2-5, with D tentatively TRBD1 (6 bases). The CDR3 runs to 14 residues. Trimming took off 3 bases at V and 9 bases at J, with 17 bases between the two ends. Germline loops: CDR1 MDHEN, CDR2 SYDVKM. CDR3 sequence reads: CASSLAGAVGAQYF. The DNA for the CDR3 is TGTGCCAGCAGTTTGGCAGGGGCCGTAGGGGCCCAGTACTTC.

In the case of this clone: Additional DNA sequences in this sample encode the identical CDR3. The rearrangement uses TRBV19 and TRBJ1-5; no definite D call. Germline values: CDR1 LNHDA, CDR2 SQIVND (reference sequence). The CDR3 covers 12 residues. V was cut by 2 bases and J by 6 bases, with 5 bases left in between. The CDR3 sequence is CASSILGQPQHF. CDR3 nucleotides: TGTGCCAGTAGTATATTGGGTCAGCCCCAGCATTTT.

The J gene is TRBJ2-3, the V gene TRBV7-6; D is possibly TRBD1 (6 bases). Trimming removed 4 bases from V and 0 bases from J, with 23 bases in between. The CDR3 extends over 19 amino acids. CDR1 and CDR2 (germline): SGHVS, FNYEAQ. The CDR3 nucleotides are TGTGCCAGCAGCTCCCTCCGGACAGAGGGGCAATTTAGCACAGATACGCAGTATTTT. Translated, it gives CASSSLRTEGQFSTDTQYF. The variable domain in full, completed from reference TRBV7-6 and TRBJ2-3, reads GAGVSQSPRYKVTKRGQDVALRCDPISGHVSLYWYRQALGQGPEFLTYFNYEAQQDKSGLPNDRFSAERPEGSISTLTIQRTEQRDSAMYRCASSSLRTEGQFSTDTQYFGPGTRLTVL.

The DNA for the CDR3 is TGTGCCAGCAGCGCACAGGGGCAAAATTCACCCCTCCACTTT. Translating gives CASSAQGQNSPLHF. The chain links TRBV11-3 to TRBJ1-6; the match to TRBD1 covers 7 bases. V was pared by 5 bases and J by 7 bases, with 5 bases of the junction left unmatched. The CDR3 is 14 residues long. Germline CDR1 reads SGHNT; CDR2 reads YENEEA.

The gene calls are TRBV7-2 and TRBJ2-2; D might be TRBD1 (5 bases). The CDR3 is 14 amino acids. Germline CDR1 SGHTA, CDR2 FQGNSA. V dropped 4 bases and J dropped 5 bases, with 11 bases sitting between them. CDR3 sequence: CASSWGPLTGELFF. The CDR3 DNA reads TGTGCCAGCAGCTGGGGCCCCTTAACCGGGGAGCTGTTTTTT.

This clone was recorded once. At the DNA level, this CDR3 is encoded by other sequences in the same sample as well. This chain uses TRBV5-1 with TRBJ2-5; no definite D call. Germline values: CDR1 SGHRS, CDR2 YFSETQ. V was pared by 0 bases and J by 2 bases, with 8 bases between. This CDR3 region has 14 residues. The CDR3 protein is CASSLAGLQETQYF. The CDR3 region has the DNA TGCGCCAGCAGCTTGGCAGGCTTACAAGAGACCCAGTACTTC.

V gene TRBV6-6 combines with J gene TRBJ2-1; TRBD2 aligns across 9 bases. Germline V lookup: CDR1 MNHNY, CDR2 SVGAGI (reference sequence). V lost 7 bases, J lost 6 bases, and 10 bases stayed unmatched. This CDR3 comprises 15 residues. In DNA, the CDR3 is TGTGCCAGCACCCAGAGGGCTAGCGGGATCAATGAGCAGTTCTTC. It specifies CASTQRASGINEQFF.

The chain joins TRBV5-1 to TRBJ1-2; D unclear. V was cut by 0 bases and J by 6 bases, with 15 bases left in between. There are 15 residues in the CDR3. Germline-derived CDR1 and CDR2 are SGHRS and YFSETQ. Here the CDR3 reads CASSLAGNGLDGYTF. Here the CDR3 DNA reads TGCGCCAGCAGCTTGGCCGGGAATGGCCTCGATGGCTACACCTTC. Full variable domain (missing parts from reference TRBV5-1 and TRBJ1-2): KAGVTQTPRYLIKTRGQQVTLSCSPISGHRSVSWYQQTPGQGLQFLFEYFSETQRNKGNFPGRFSGRQFSNSRSEMNVSTLELGDSALYLCASSLAGNGLDGYTFGSGTRLTVV.

This chain's CDR3 is CAISGPAQETQYF. CDR3 nucleotides: TGTGCCATCAGCGGACCCGCCCAAGAGACCCAGTACTTC. The J gene is TRBJ2-5, the V gene TRBV10-3; no clear D. V lost 6 bases and J 1 base, leaving 9 bases between the germline ends. Germline V lookup: CDR1 ENHRY, CDR2 SYGVKD. The CDR3 has 13 amino acids.

This chain connects TRBV25-1 to TRBJ1-6; no definite D call. V dropped 2 bases and J dropped 7 bases, with 12 bases sitting between them. The CDR3 runs 15 residues. Germline V CDR1 and CDR2: MGHDK, SYGVNS. CDR3 coding DNA: TGTGCCAGCAGTGAACTTGGGGTGAGGAATTCACCCCTCCACTTT. It encodes CASSELGVRNSPLHF.

The chain combines TRBV12-2 with TRBJ1-2; no DNA check was done on the table's D call, TRBD1. TRBV12-2 is a recognized pseudogene. The CDR3 is made up of 15 amino acids. CDR3 amino acids: CASRLARFANYGYTF. In DNA form, the CDR3 reads TGTGCAAGTCGCTTAGCCAGGTTTGCGAACTATGGCTACACCTTC.

The chain combines TRBV6-6 with TRBJ1-1; D perhaps matches TRBD1 (5 bases). The CDR3 has 13 amino acids. The germline V gene has CDR1 MNHNY and CDR2 SVGAGI (reference sequence). Trimming took off 10 bases at V and 4 bases at J, with 16 bases between the two ends. CDR3 sequence reads: CATKVGGGTEAFF. CDR3 in DNA: TGTGCCACCAAAGTGGGGGGGGGCACTGAAGCTTTCTTT.

This clone was seen only once. The chain employs TRBV11-2 and TRBJ1-2; D possibly corresponds to TRBD1 (5 bases). The V end was cut by 6 bases, the J end by 1 base, with 12 bases between. Germline lookup yields CDR1 SGHAT and CDR2 FQNNGV. This CDR3 region has 14 residues. CDR3 coding DNA: TGTGCCAGCAGTGAACAGGAGCTTAACTATGGCTACACCTTC. Protein product: CASSEQELNYGYTF. Full variable domain (rest looked up from reference TRBV11-2 and TRBJ1-2): EAGVAQSPRYKIIEKRQSVAFWCNPISGHATLYWYQQILGQGPKLLIQFQNNGVVDDSQLPKDRFSAERLKGVDSTLKIQPAKLEDSAVYLCASSEQELNYGYTFGSGTRLTVV.

The chain uses TRBV6-5 and TRBJ2-1; D perhaps matches TRBD2 (6 bases). From germline, CDR1 is MNHEY and CDR2 SVGAGI. Trimming removed 6 bases from V and 12 bases from J, with 15 bases in between. CDR3 size: 12 residues. In DNA, the CDR3 is TGTGCCAGCAGCCCCCCGGCGGGATGGCAGTTCTTC. Translation gives CASSPPAGWQFF.

The chain is built from TRBV2 and TRBJ2-2; 10 positions match TRBD1. J gave up 4 bases and V 3 bases, and 5 bases lay outside the gene matches. The CDR3 length is 16 residues. The V gene's germline CDR1 is SNHLY and CDR2 FYNNEI. CDR3 DNA: TGTGCCAGCAGTGATAAGGGACAGGGGATCACCGGGGAGCTGTTTTTT. It translates to CASSDKGQGITGELFF.

The chain recombines TRBV11-2 with TRBJ2-3; D may be TRBD1 or TRBD2 (5 bases each). The CDR3 is made up of 16 amino acids. CDR1 is SGHAT and CDR2 is FQNNGV in the germline V gene. V lost 1 base to trimming and J lost 6 bases, with 17 bases between them. CDR3 sequence: CASSLGGQLGSDTQYF. CDR3 in DNA: TGTGCCAGCAGCTTAGGCGGACAACTAGGGTCGGATACGCAGTATTTT.

The J gene is TRBJ2-5, the V gene TRBV7-3; 7 bases are a match to TRBD2. Per the germline V gene, CDR1 is SGHTA and CDR2 is FQGTGA. The CDR3 totals 14 residues. V gave up 5 bases and J gave up 2 bases; unmatched junction bases: 5. This CDR3 reads CASSPSGGQETQYF. CDR3 nucleotide sequence: TGTGCCAGCAGCCCCTCGGGGGGACAAGAGACCCAGTACTTC.

The rearrangement joins TRBV6-1 to TRBJ1-4, with TRBD1 as a possible D gene (5 bases). Trimming stripped 2 bases from V and 6 bases from J, with 13 bases between. The CDR3 covers 15 residues. The V gene's germline CDR1 is MNHNS and CDR2 SASEGT. Here the CDR3 reads CASSERGRFYEKLFF. In nucleotides, the CDR3 is TGTGCCAGCAGTGAACGGGGCAGGTTTTATGAAAAACTGTTTTTT.

V and J are TRBV4-1 and TRBJ1-3; D gene unclear. The CDR3 is 16 residues long. The germline V gene encodes CDR1 MGHRA and CDR2 YSYEKL. Trimming cost V 0 bases and J 0 bases, with 9 bases left between them. CDR3 sequence: CASSQDVLGSGNTIYF. The CDR3 DNA follows: TGCGCCAGCAGCCAAGACGTCTTAGGCTCTGGAAACACCATATATTTT.

The chain employs TRBV11-1 and TRBJ1-2; D may be TRBD1 (6 bases). V was shortened by 5 bases and J by 5 bases, with 15 bases between the two germline ends. This CDR3 is built from 14 residues. The V gene's germline CDR1 is SGHAT and CDR2 FQDESV (reference sequence). The CDR3 region is CASSPVQGRYGYTF. The CDR3 DNA is TGTGCCAGCAGCCCGGTACAGGGTCGGTATGGCTACACCTTC.

The rearrangement joins TRBV7-9 to TRBJ2-3; TRBD2 aligns across 13 bases. Trimming at V came to 4 bases and at J to 2 bases, leaving 9 bases not matched to a gene. This CDR3 has 18 amino acids. The germline V gene has CDR1 SEHNR and CDR2 FQNEAQ (reference sequence). In DNA, the CDR3 is TGTGCCAGCAGCTCCGGACTAGCGGGAGTCGGTAACACAGATACGCAGTATTTT. Protein: CASSSGLAGVGNTDTQYF.

The gene calls are TRBV6-1 and TRBJ1-5; maybe TRBD1 (6 bases). The germline V gene has CDR1 MNHNS and CDR2 SASEGT. V was trimmed by 5 bases and J by 7 bases, leaving 18 bases between them. The CDR3 totals 15 residues. In DNA, the CDR3 is TGTGCCAGCAGTTCGAACAGGGCGGCTCGGCAGCCCCAGCATTTT. This gives the protein CASSSNRAARQPQHF.

The V call is TRBV5-6, the J call TRBJ2-6; D remains unclear. Germline V gene sequence: CDR1 SGHDT, CDR2 YYEEEE. CDR3 size: 16 residues. V shed 3 bases and J shed 4 bases, with 14 bases lying between them. The chain's CDR3 is CASSSGPGAGANVLTF. Written as DNA, the CDR3 is TGTGCCAGCAGCTCTGGGCCAGGAGCAGGGGCCAACGTCCTGACTTTC. The full variable domain, with the rest looked up from reference TRBV5-6 and TRBJ2-6, is DAGVTQSPTHLIKTRGQQVTLRCSPKSGHDTVSWYQQALGQGPQFIFQYYEEEERQRGNFPDRFSGHQFPNYSSELNVNALLLGDSALYLCASSSGPGAGANVLTFGAGSRLTVL.

The chain employs TRBV11-1 and TRBJ1-1; D unclear. CDR1 is SGHAT, CDR2 FQDESV, per germline (reference sequence). This CDR3 has 13 residues. V was pared by 6 bases and J by 4 bases, with 12 bases between. In DNA, the CDR3 is TGTGCCAGCAGATATTCGAGAGGCACTGAAGCTTTCTTT. Translating gives CASRYSRGTEAFF.

This clone was picked up a small number of times. The V and J genes are TRBV5-1 and TRBJ1-1; D gene unclear. Germline values: CDR1 SGHRS, CDR2 YFSETQ. The V gene lost 0 bases and the J gene lost 5 bases, with 8 bases spanning the gap. This CDR3 region has 13 residues. The CDR3 sequence is CASSLASKTEAFF. The CDR3 DNA reads TGCGCCAGCAGCTTGGCTTCCAAGACTGAAGCTTTCTTT. Combining the CDR3 with reference TRBV5-1 and TRBJ1-1 gives the whole variable domain KAGVTQTPRYLIKTRGQQVTLSCSPISGHRSVSWYQQTPGQGLQFLFEYFSETQRNKGNFPGRFSGRQFSNSRSEMNVSTLELGDSALYLCASSLASKTEAFFGQGTRLTVV.